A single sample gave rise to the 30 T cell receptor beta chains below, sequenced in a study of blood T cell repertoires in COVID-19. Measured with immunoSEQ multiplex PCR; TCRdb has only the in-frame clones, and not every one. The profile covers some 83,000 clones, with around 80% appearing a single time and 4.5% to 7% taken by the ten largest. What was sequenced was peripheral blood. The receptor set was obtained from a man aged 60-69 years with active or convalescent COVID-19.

This CDR3 is CASSQDRDSYGYTF. In DNA, the CDR3 is TGCGCCAGCAGCCAAGATCGGGACAGCTATGGCTACACCTTC. V and J are TRBV4-3 and TRBJ1-2; 7 bases map to TRBD1. Germline trimming cut 0 bases from V and 4 bases from J; bases unmatched to any gene: 2. Germline CDR1 LGHNA, CDR2 YSLEER. This CDR3 comprises 14 residues.

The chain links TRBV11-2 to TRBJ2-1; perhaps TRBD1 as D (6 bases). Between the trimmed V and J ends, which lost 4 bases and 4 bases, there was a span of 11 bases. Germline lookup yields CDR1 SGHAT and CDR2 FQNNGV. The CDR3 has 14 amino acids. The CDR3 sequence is CASSSPTGYNEQFF. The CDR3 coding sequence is TGTGCCAGCAGCTCGCCGACAGGATACAATGAGCAGTTCTTC.

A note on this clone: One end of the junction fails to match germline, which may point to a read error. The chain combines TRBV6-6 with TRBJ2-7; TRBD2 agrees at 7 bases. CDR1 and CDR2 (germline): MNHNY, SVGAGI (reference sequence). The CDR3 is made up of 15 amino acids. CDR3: CASSYSSGRGYEQYF. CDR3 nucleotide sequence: TGTGCCAGCAGTTACTCATCAGGGAGGGGCTACGAACAGTACTTC.

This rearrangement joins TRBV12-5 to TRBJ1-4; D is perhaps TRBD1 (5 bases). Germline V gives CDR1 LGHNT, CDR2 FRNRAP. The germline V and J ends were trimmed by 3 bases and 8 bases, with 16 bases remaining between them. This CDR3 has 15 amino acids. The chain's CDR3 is CASGLAVAGGEKLFF. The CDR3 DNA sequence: TGTGCTAGTGGTTTAGCGGTGGCGGGGGGGGAAAAACTGTTTTTT.

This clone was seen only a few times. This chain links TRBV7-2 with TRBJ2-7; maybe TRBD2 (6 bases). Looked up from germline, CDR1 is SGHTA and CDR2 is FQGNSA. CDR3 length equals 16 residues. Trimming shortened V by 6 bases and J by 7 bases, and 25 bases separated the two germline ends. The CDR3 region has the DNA TGTGCCAGCAGTGATGGGGGACCCGCACTCCGGGGGGAGCAGTACTTC. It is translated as CASSDGGPALRGEQYF.

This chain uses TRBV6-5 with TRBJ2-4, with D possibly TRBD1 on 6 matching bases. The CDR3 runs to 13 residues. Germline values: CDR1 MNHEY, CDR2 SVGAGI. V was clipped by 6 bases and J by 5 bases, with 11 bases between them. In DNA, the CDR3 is TGTGCCAGCAGACTCGGACAGCAAAACATTCAGTACTTC. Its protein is CASRLGQQNIQYF.

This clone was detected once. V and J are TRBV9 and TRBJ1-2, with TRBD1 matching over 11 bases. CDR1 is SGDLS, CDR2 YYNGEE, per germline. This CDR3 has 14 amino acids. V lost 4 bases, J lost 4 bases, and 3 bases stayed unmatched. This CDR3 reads CASSLDRGPYGYTF. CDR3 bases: TGTGCCAGCAGCCTGGACAGGGGGCCCTATGGCTACACCTTC.

The CDR3 coding sequence is TGTGCCAGCAGCTCCGGGACTAGCGGGGGGTCAGATACGCAGTATTTT. This translates into CASSSGTSGGSDTQYF. The chain uses TRBV7-2 and TRBJ2-3; 15 nucleotides agree with TRBD2. CDR1 SGHTA and CDR2 FQGNSA come from the germline V gene. The ends lost 4 bases at V and 4 bases at J; junction bases unmatched: 3. The CDR3 is 16 residues long.

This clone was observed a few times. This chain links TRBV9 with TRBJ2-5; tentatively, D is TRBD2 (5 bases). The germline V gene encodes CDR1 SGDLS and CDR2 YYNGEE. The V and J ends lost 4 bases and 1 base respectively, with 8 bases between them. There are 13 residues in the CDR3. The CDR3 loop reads CASSPAGQETQYF. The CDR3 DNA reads TGTGCCAGCAGCCCGGCGGGCCAAGAGACCCAGTACTTC. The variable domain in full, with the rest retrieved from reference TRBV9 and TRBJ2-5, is DSGVTQTPKHLITATGQRVTLRCSPRSGDLSVYWYQQSLDQGLQFLIQYYNGEERAKGNILERFSAQQFPDLHSELNLSSLELGDSALYFCASSPAGQETQYFGPGTRLLVL.

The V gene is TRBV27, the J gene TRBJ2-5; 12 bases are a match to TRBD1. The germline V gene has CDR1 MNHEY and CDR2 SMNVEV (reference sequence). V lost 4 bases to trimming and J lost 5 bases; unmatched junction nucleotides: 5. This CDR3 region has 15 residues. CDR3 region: CASSSGTGGGETQYF. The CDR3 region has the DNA TGTGCCAGCAGTTCAGGGACAGGGGGCGGGGAGACCCAGTACTTC.

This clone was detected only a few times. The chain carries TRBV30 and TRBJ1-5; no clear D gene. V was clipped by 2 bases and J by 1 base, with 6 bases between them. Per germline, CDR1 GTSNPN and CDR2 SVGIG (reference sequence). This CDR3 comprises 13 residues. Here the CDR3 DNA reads TGTGCCTGGAGTCCACGGAGCAATCAGCCCCAGCATTTT. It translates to CAWSPRSNQPQHF.

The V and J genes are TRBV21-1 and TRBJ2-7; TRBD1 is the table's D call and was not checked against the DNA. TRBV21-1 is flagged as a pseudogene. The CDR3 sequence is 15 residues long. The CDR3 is CASSKPDRVSYEQYF. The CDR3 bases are TGTGCCAGCAGCAAACCCGACAGGGTCTCCTACGAGCAGTACTTC.

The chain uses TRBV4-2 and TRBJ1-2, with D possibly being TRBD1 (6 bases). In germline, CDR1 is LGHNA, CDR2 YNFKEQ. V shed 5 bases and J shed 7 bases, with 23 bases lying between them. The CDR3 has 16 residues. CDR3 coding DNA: TGTGCCAGCAGCTTCCCCGGTGCGGGGGCGGATGGTGGCTACACCTTC. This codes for CASSFPGAGADGGYTF.

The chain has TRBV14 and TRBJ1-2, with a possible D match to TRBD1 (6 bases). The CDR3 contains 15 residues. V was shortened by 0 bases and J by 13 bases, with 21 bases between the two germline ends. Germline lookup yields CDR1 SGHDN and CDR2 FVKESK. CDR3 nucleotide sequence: TGTGCCAGCAGCCAAGATCGGCCGGAGCTCAGGGGTCTCACCTTC. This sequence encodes CASSQDRPELRGLTF.

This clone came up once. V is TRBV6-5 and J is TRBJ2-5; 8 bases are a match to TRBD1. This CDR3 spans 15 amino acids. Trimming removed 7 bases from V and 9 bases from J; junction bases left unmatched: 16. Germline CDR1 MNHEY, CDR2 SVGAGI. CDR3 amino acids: CASTSAGGLPKAQYF. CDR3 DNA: TGTGCCAGCACCTCGGCAGGGGGCCTCCCTAAAGCCCAGTACTTC.

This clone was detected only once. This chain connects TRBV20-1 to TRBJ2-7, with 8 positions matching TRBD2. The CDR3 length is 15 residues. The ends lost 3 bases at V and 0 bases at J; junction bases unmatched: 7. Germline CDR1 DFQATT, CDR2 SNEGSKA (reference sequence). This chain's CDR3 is CSASISGGLSYEQYF. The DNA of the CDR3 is TGCAGTGCTAGTATAAGCGGGGGCCTCTCCTACGAGCAGTACTTC.

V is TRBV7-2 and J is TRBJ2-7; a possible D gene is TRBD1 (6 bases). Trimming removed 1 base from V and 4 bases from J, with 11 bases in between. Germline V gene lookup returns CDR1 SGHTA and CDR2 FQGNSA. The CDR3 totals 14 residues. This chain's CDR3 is CASSLGRTAYEQYF. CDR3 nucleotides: TGTGCCAGCAGCTTAGGTAGGACAGCTTACGAGCAGTACTTC.

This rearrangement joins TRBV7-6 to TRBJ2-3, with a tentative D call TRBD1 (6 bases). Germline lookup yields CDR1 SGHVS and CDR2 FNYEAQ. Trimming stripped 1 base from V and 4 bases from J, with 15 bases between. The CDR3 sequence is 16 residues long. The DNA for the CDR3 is TGTGCCAGCAGCTTAGGTGCAGGGGTCCGGGCAGATACGCAGTATTTT. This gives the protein CASSLGAGVRADTQYF.

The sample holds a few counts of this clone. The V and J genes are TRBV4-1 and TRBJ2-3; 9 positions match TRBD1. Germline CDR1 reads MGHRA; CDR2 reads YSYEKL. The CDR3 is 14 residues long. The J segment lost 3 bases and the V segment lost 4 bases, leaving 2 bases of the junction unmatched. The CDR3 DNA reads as TGCGCCAGCAGCCTCGGACAGGGGACAGATACGCAGTATTTT. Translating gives CASSLGQGTDTQYF.

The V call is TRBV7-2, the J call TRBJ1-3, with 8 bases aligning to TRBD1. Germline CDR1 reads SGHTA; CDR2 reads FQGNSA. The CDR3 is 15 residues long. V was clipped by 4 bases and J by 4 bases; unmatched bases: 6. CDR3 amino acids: CASSSSRGRGNTIYF. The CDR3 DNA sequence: TGTGCCAGCAGCTCCAGCAGGGGGCGAGGAAACACCATATATTTT.

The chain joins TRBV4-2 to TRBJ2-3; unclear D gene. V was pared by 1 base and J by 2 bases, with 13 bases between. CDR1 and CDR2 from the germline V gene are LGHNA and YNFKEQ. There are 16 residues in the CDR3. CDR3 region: CASSQGGDSFTDTQYF. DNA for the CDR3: TGTGCCAGCAGCCAAGGAGGAGACTCCTTCACAGATACGCAGTATTTT.

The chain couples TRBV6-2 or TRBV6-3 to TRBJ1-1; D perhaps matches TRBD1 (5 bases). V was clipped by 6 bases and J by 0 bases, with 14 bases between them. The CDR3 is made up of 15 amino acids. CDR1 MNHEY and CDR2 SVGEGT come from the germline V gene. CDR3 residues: CASSPRQYMNTEAFF. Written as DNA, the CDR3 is TGTGCCAGCAGCCCCCGACAGTACATGAACACTGAAGCTTTCTTT.

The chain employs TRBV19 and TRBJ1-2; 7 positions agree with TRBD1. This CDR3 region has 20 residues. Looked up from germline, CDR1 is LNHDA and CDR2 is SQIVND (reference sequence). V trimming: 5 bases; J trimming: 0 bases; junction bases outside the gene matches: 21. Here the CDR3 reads CASSSPPGRQGGVANYGYTF. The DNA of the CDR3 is TGTGCCAGTAGTTCACCCCCTGGCCGACAGGGTGGTGTCGCTAACTATGGCTACACCTTC.

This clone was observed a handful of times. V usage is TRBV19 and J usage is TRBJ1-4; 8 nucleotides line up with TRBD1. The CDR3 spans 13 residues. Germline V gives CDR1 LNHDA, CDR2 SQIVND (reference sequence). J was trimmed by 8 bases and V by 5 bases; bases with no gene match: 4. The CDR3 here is CASSPHRGEKLFF. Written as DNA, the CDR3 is TGTGCCAGTAGTCCTCACAGGGGGGAAAAACTGTTTTTT.

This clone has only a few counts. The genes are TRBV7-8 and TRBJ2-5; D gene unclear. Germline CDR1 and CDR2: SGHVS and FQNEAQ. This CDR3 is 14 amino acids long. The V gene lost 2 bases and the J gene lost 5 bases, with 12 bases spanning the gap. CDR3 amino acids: CASSLSYKEETQYF. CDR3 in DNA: TGTGCCAGCAGCTTATCTTATAAGGAGGAGACCCAGTACTTC.

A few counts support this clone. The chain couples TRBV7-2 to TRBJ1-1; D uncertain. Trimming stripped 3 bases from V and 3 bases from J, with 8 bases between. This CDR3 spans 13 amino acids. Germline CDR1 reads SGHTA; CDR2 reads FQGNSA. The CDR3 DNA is TGTGCCAGCAGCTTCGTGTCGGACACTGAAGCTTTCTTT. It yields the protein CASSFVSDTEAFF.

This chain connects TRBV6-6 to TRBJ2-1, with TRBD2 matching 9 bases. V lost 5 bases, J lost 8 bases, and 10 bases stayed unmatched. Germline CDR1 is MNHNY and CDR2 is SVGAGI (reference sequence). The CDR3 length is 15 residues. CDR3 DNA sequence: TGTGCCAGCAGTGCCGGGACTAGCAGGTTGGATGAGCAGTTCTTC. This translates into CASSAGTSRLDEQFF.

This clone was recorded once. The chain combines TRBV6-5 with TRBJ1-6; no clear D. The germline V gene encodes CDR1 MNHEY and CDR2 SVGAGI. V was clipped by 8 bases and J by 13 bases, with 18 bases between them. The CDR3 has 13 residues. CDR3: CASRLGATPPLHF. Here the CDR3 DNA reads TGTGCCAGCCGACTAGGCGCGACACCCCCCCTCCACTTT.

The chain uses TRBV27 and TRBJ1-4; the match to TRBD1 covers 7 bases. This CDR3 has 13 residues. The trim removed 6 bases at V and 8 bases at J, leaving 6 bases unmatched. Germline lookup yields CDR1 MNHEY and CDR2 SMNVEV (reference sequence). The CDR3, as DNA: TGTGCCAGCAGGGGGACAGACCTGGAAAAACTGTTTTTT. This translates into CASRGTDLEKLFF. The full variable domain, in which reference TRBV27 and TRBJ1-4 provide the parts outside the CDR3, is EAQVTQNPRYLITVTGKKLTVTCSQNMNHEYMSWYRQDPGLGLRQIYYSMNVEVTDKGDVPEGYKVSRKEKRNFPLILESPSPNQTSLYFCASRGTDLEKLFFGSGTQLSVL.

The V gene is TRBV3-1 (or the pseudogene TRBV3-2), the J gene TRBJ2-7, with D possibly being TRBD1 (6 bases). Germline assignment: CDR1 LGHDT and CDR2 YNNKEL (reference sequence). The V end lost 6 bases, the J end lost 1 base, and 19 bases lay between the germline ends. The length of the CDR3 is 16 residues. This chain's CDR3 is CASSKGGQSGSYEQYF. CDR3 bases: TGTGCCAGCAGTAAAGGCGGACAGAGTGGTTCCTACGAGCAGTACTTC.